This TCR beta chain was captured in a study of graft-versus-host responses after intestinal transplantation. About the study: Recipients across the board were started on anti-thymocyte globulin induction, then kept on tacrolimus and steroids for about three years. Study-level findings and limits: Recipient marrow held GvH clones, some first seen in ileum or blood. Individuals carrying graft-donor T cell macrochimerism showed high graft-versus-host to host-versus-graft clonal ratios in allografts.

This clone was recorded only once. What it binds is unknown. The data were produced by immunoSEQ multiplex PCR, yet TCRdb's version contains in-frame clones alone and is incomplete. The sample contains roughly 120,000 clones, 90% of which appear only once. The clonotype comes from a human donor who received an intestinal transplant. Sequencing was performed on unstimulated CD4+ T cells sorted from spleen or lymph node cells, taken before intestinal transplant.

The CDR3 region has the DNA TGCGCCAGCCGGGGGAGAGATAGCAATCAGCCCCAGCATTTT. This encodes CASRGRDSNQPQHF. V usage is TRBV4-1 and J usage is TRBJ1-5, with D possibly being TRBD1 (5 bases). CDR3 length: 14 residues. V lost 8 bases and J lost 0, with 11 bases in between. Germline CDR1 is MGHRA and CDR2 is YSYEKL.